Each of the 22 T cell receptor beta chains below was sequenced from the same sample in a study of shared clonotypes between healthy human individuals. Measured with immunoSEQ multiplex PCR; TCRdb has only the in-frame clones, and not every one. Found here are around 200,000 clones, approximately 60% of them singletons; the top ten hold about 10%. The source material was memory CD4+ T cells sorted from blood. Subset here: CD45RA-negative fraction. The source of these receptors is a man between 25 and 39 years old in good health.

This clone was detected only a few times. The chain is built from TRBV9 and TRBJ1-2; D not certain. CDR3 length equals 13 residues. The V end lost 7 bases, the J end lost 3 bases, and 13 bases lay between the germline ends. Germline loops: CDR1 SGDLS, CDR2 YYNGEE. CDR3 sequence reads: CASLGGIHYGYTF. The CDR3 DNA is TGTGCCAGCCTCGGCGGAATACACTATGGCTACACCTTC.

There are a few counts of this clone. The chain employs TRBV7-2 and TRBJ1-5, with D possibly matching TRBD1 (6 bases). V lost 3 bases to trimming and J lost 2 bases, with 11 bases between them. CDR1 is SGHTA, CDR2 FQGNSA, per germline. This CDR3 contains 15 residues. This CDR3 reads CASSFQGWGNQPQHF. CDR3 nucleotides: TGTGCCAGCAGCTTTCAGGGGTGGGGCAATCAGCCCCAGCATTTT.

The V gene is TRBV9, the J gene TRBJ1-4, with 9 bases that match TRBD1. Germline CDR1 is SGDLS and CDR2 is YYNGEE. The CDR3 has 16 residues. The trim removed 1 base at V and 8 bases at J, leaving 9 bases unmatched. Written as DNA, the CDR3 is TGTGCCAGCAGCGTAAAACCGGGACAGGGTGTCGAAAAACTGTTTTTT. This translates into CASSVKPGQGVEKLFF.

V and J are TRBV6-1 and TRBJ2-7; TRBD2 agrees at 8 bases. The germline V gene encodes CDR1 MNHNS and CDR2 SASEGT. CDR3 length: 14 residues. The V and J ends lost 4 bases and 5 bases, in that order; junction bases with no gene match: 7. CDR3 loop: CASSAQRGSHEQYF. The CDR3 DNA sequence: TGTGCCAGCAGTGCTCAGCGGGGGTCCCACGAGCAGTACTTC.

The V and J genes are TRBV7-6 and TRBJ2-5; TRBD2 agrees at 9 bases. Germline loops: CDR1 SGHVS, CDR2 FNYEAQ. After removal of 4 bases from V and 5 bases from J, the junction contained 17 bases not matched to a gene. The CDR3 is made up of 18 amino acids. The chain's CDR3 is CASSSGLAGGPGRETQYF. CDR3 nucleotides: TGTGCCAGCAGCTCGGGACTAGCAGGAGGGCCAGGCAGGGAGACCCAGTACTTC.

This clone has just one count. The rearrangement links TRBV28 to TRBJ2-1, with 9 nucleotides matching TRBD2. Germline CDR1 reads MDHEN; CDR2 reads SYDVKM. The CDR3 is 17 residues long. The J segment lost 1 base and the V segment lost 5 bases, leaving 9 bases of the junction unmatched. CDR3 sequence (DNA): TGTGCCAGCAGTCTACCAGCGGGAGGTTTGTCCTACAATGAGCAGTTCTTC. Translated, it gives CASSLPAGGLSYNEQFF.

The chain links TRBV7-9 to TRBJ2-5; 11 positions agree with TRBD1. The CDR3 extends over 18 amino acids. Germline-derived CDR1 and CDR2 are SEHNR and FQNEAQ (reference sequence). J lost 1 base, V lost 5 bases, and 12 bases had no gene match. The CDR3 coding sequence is TGTGCCAGCAGCGGCCTGGACAGGGGGCCTGGGTTCCAAGAGACCCAGTACTTC. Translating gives CASSGLDRGPGFQETQYF.

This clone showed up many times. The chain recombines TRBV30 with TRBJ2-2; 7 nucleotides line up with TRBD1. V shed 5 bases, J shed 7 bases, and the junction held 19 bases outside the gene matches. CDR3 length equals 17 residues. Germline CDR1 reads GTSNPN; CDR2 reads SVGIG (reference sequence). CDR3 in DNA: TGTGCCTGGGGAACATATAGATCGGGACAGCTTCTCGGGGAGCTGTTTTTT. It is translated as CAWGTYRSGQLLGELFF.

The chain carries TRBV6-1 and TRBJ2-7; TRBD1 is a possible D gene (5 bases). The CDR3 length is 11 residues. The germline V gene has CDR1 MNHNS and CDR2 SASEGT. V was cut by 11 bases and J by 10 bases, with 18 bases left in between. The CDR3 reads CAGGLAGPQYF. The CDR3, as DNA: TGTGCCGGCGGTTTGGCAGGGCCTCAGTACTTC.

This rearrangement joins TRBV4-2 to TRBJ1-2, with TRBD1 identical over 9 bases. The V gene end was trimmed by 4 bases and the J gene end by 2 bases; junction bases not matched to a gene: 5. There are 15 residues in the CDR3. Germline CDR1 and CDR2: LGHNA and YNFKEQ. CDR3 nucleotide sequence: TGTGCCAGCAGCCTACGGGACAGGGAAAACTATGGCTACACCTTC. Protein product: CASSLRDRENYGYTF.

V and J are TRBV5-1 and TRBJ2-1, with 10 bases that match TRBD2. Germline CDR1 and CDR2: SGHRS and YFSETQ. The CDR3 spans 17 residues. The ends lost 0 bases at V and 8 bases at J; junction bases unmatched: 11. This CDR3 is CASSLARTSGAVDEQFF. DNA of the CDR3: TGCGCCAGCAGCTTGGCCCGAACTAGCGGGGCCGTCGATGAGCAGTTCTTC.

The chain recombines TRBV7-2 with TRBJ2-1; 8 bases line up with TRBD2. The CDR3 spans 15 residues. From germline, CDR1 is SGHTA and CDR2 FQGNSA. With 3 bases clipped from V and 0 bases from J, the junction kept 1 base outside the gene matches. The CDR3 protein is CASSFLAGSYNEQFF. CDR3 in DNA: TGTGCCAGCAGCTTCCTAGCGGGCTCCTACAATGAGCAGTTCTTC. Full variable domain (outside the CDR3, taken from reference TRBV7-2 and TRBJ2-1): GAGVSQSPSNKVTEKGKDVELRCDPISGHTALYWYRQSLGQGLEFLIYFQGNSAPDKSGLPSDRFSAERTGGSVSTLTIQRTQQEDSAVYLCASSFLAGSYNEQFFGPGTRLTVL.

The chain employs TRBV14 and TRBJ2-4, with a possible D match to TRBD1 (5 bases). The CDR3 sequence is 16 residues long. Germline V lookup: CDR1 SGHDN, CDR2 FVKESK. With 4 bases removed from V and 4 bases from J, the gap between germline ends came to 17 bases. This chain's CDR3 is CASSPTGVIGKNIQYF. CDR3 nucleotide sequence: TGTGCCAGCAGCCCAACAGGCGTCATAGGGAAAAACATTCAGTACTTC.

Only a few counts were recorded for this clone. In DNA, the CDR3 is TGCAGCGTTGTGCGGGGTTCGGAAAACATTCAGTACTTC. This translates into CSVVRGSENIQYF. The V call is TRBV29-1, the J call TRBJ2-4; perhaps TRBD2 as D (6 bases). The CDR3 totals 13 residues. V lost 4 bases to trimming and J lost 5 bases, with 12 bases between them. Germline CDR1 is SQVTM and CDR2 is ANQGSEA.

CDR3 sequence: CASRHRNYYEQYF. CDR3 DNA sequence: TGTGCCAGCAGACACAGAAATTACTACGAGCAGTACTTC. V gene TRBV6-5 combines with J gene TRBJ2-7; D gene unclear. Looked up from germline, CDR1 is MNHEY and CDR2 is SVGAGI. This CDR3 has 13 amino acids. V lost 6 bases to trimming and J lost 3 bases, with 12 bases between them.

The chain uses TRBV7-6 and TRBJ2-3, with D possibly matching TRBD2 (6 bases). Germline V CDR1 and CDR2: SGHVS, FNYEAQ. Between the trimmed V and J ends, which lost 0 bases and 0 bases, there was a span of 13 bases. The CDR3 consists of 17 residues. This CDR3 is CASSLARGSASTDTQYF. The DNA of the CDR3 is TGTGCCAGCAGCTTAGCCCGGGGGAGTGCTAGCACAGATACGCAGTATTTT.

CDR3 sequence (DNA): TGCGCCAGCAGCACCCCGGGACAGGCCTACGAGCAGTACTTC. Translated, it gives CASSTPGQAYEQYF. J is TRBJ2-7 and V is TRBV5-1, with 8 positions matching TRBD1. The CDR3 length is 14 residues. V lost 4 bases to trimming and J lost 2 bases; unmatched junction nucleotides: 5. Looked up from germline, CDR1 is SGHRS and CDR2 is YFSETQ. Filled out from reference TRBV5-1 and TRBJ2-7, the complete variable domain reads KAGVTQTPRYLIKTRGQQVTLSCSPISGHRSVSWYQQTPGQGLQFLFEYFSETQRNKGNFPGRFSGRQFSNSRSEMNVSTLELGDSALYLCASSTPGQAYEQYFGPGTRLTVT.

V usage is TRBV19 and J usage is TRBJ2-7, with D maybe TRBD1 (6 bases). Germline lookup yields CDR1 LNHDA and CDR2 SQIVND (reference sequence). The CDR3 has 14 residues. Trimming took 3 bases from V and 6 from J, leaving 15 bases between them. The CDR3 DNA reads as TGTGCCAGTAGTATTGAATCAGGGGAAACCGAGCAGTACTTC. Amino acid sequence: CASSIESGETEQYF.

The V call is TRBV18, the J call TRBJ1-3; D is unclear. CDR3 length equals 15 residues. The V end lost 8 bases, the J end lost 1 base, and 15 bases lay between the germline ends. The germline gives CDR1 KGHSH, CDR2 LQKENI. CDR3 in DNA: TGTGCCAGCCTTTCCTCGGATCGATCTGGAAACACCATATATTTT. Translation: CASLSSDRSGNTIYF. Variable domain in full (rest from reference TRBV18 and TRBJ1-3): NAGVMQNPRHLVRRRGQEARLRCSPMKGHSHVYWYRQLPEEGLKFMVYLQKENIIDESGMPKERFSAEFPKEGPSILRIQQVVRGDSAAYFCASLSSDRSGNTIYFGEGSWLTVV.

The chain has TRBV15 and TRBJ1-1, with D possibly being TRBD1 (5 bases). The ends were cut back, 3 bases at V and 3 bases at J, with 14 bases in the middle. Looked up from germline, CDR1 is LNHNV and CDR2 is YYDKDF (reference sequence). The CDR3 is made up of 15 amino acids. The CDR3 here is CATSRDRGLDTEAFF. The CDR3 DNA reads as TGTGCCACCAGCAGGGATAGGGGTTTAGACACTGAAGCTTTCTTT.

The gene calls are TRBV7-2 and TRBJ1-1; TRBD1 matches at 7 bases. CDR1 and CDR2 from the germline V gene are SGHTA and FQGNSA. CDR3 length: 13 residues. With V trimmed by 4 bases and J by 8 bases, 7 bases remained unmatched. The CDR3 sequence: CASSSIRQGEAFF. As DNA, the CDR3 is TGTGCCAGCAGCTCAATCCGACAGGGAGAAGCTTTCTTT.

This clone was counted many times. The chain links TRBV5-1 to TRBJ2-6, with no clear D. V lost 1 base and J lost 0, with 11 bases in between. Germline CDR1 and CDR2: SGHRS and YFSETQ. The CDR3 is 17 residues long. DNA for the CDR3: TGCGCCAGCAGCTTGACTTTAGCCAACTCTGGGGCCAACGTCCTGACTTTC. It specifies CASSLTLANSGANVLTF.